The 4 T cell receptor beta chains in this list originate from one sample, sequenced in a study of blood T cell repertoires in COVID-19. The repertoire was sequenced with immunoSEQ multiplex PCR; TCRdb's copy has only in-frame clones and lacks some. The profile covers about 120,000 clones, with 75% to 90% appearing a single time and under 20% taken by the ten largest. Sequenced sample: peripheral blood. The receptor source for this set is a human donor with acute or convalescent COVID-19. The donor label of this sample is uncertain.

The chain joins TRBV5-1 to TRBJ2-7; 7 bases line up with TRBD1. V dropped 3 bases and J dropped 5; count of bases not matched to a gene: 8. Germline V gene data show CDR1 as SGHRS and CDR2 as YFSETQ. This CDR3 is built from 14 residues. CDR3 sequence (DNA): TGCGCCAGCAGCTCTCAGGGGGTTGATGACGAGCAGTACTTC. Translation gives CASSSQGVDDEQYF.

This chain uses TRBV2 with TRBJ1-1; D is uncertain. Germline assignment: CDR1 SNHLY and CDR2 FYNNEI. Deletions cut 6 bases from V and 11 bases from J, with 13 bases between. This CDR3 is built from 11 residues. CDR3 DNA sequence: TGTGCCAGCAGCCTAACCCCTTATGCTTTCTTT. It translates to CASSLTPYAFF. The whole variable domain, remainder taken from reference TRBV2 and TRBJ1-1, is EPEVTQTPSHQVTQMGQEVILRCVPISNHLYFYWYRQILGQKVEFLVSFYNNEISEKSEIFDDQFSVERPDGSNFTLKIRSTKLEDSAMYFCASSLTPYAFFGQGTRLTVV.

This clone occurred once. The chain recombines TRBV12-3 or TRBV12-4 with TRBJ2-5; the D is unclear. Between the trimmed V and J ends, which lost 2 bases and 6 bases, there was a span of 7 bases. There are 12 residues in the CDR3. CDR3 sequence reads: CASSLIGQTQYF. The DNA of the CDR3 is TGTGCCAGCAGTTTAATTGGCCAGACCCAGTACTTC.

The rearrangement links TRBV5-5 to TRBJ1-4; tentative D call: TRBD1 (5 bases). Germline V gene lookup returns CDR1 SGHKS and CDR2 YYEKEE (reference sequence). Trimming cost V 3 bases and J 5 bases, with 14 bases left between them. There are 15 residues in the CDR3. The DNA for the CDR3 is TGTGCCAGCAGCTGGGCACCGGGGGGGAATGAAAAACTGTTTTTT. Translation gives CASSWAPGGNEKLFF.